This note documents a single TCR beta chain sequence. This entry belongs to a study of blood T cell repertoires in COVID-19. Overall study context: T cells, B-cell-depleted T cells, or PBMCs provided the cDNA or gDNA that served as material.

Participants were aged roughly 18 to 100 years from about two dozen US areas. The authors' processing: Estimation of nucleated cell counts was performed using reference gene primer amplification. The data were produced by immunoSEQ multiplex PCR, yet TCRdb's version contains in-frame clones alone and is incomplete. V and J calls and clone size are as listed in that table; D and trimming were resolved from the DNA. The data hold hundreds of thousands of clones, with approximately 85% observed a single time. The CDR3 is 15 amino acids. Germline lookup yields CDR1 LNHDA and CDR2 SQIVND (reference sequence). With 4 bases clipped from V and 7 bases from J, the junction kept 12 bases outside the gene matches.

The sample taken for sequencing was PBMCs or T cells enriched from blood (not recorded which). This TCR was sampled from a woman in her 30s who had recovered from COVID-19. The rearrangement joins TRBV19 to TRBJ1-1; 7 nucleotides line up with TRBD1. CDR3 DNA sequence: TGTGCCAGTAGTACCAGCTCAGGGGGTTTCATTGAAGCTTTCTTT. It encodes CASSTSSGGFIEAFF.